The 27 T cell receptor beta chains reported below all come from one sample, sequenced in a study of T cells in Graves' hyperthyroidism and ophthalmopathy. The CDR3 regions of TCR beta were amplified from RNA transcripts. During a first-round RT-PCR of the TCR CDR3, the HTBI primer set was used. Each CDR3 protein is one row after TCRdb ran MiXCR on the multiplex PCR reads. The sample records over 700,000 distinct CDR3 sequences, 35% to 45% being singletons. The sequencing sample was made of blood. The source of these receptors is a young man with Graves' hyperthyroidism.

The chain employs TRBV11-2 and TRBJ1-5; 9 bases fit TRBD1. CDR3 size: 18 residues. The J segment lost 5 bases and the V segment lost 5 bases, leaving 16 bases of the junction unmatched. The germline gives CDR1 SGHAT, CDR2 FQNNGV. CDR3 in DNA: TGTGCCAGCAGCCGCTGGTCACCCGGGGGGACAGGGCATCAGCCCCAGCATTTT. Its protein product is CASSRWSPGGTGHQPQHF.

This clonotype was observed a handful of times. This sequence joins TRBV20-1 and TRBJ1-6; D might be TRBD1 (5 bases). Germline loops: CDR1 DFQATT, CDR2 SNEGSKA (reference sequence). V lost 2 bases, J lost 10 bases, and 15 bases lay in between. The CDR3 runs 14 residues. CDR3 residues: CSARHGGVWSPLHF. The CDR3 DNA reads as TGCAGTGCTAGACACGGGGGGGTCTGGTCACCCCTCCACTTT.

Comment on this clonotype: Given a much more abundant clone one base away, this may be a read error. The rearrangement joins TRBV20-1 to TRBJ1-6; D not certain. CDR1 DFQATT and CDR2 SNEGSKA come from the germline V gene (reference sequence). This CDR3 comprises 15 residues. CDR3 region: CSARDLGVVNSPPHF. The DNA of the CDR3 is TGCAGTGCTAGAGATCTCGGGGTAGTCAATTCACCCCCCCACTTT.

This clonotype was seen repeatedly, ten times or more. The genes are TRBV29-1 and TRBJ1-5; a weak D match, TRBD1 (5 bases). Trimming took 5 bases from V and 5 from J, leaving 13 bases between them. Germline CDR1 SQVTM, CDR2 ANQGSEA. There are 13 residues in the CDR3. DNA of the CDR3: TGCAGCGTTATAGACAGACCCCATCAGCCCCAGCATTTT. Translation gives CSVIDRPHQPQHF.

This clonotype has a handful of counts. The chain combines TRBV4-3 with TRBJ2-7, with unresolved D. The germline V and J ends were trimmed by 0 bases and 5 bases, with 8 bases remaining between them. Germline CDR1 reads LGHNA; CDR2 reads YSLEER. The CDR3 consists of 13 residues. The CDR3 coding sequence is TGCGCCAGCAGCCAAGACGGTACACACGAGCAGTACTTC. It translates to CASSQDGTHEQYF.

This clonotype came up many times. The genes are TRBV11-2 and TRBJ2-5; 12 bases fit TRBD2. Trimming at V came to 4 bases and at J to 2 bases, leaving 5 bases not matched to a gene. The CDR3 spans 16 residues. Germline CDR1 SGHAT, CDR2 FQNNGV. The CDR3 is CASSWGLAGVQETQYF. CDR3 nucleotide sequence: TGTGCCAGCAGCTGGGGACTAGCGGGTGTACAAGAGACCCAGTACTTC.

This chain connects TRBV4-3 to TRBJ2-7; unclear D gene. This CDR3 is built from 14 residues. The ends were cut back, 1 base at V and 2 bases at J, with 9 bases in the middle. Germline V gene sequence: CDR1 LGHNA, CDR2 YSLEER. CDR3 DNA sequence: TGCGCCAGCAGCCAAGGACTGGACCCCTACGAGCAGTACTTC. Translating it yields CASSQGLDPYEQYF.

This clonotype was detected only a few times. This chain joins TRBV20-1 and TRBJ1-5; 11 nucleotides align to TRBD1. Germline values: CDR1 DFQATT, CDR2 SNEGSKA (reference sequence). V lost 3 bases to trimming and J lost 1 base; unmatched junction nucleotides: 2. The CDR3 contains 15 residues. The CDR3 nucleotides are TGCAGTGCTAGGGACAGGGGGCCAAGCAATCAGCCCCAGCATTTT. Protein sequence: CSARDRGPSNQPQHF.

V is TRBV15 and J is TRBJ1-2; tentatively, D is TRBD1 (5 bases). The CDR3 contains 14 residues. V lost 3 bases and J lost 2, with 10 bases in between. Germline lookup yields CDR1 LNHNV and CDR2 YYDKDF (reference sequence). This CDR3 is CATSSRAGNYGYTF. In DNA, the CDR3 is TGTGCCACCAGCAGTCGGGCAGGGAACTATGGCTACACCTTC.

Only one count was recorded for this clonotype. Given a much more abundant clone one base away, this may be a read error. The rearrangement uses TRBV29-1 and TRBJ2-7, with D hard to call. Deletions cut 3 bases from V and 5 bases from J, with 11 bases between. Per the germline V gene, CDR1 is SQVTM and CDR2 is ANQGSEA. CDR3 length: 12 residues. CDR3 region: CSVDTSGDEQYF. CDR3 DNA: TGCAGCGTTGACACGTCGGGCGACGAGCAGTACTTC.

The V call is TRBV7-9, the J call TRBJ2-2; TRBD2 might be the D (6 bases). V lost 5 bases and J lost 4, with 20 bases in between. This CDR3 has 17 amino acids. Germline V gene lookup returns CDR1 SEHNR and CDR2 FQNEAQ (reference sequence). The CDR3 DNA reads TGTGCCAGCAGCCAGAAGAAGGAGGGGCCCCTCACCGGGGAGCTGTTTTTT. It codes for CASSQKKEGPLTGELFF. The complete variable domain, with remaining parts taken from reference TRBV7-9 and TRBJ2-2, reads DTGVSQNPRHKITKRGQNVTFRCDPISEHNRLYWYRQTLGQGPEFLTYFQNEAQLEKSRLLSDRFSAERPKGSFSTLEIQRTEQGDSAMYLCASSQKKEGPLTGELFFGEGSRLTVL.

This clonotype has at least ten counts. The chain's CDR3 is CSARALAGSSYEQYF. In DNA, the CDR3 is TGCAGTGCTAGGGCCTTAGCGGGAAGCTCCTACGAGCAGTACTTC. V gene TRBV20-1 combines with J gene TRBJ2-7; TRBD2 aligns across 8 bases. The germline gives CDR1 DFQATT, CDR2 SNEGSKA (reference sequence). This CDR3 contains 15 residues. Trimming cost V 3 bases and J 0 bases; bases outside gene matches: 7.

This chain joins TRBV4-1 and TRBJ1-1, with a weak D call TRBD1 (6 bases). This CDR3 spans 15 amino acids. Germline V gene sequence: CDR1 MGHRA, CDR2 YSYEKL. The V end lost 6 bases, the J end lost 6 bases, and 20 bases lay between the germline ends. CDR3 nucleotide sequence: TGCGCCAGCAGGCCAATTAAGGGGGGGCTGGCTGAAGCTTTCTTT. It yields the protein CASRPIKGGLAEAFF.

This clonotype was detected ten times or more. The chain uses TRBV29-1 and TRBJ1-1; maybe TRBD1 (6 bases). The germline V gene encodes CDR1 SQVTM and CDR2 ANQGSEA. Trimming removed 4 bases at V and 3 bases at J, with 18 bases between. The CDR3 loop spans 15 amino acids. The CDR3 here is CSVGDFGRGDTEAFF. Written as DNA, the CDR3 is TGCAGCGTTGGTGATTTCGGCAGGGGAGACACTGAAGCTTTCTTT.

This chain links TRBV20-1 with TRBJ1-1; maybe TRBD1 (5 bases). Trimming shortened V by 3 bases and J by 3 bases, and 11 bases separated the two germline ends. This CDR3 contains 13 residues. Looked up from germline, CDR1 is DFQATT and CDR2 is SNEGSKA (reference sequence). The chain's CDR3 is CSARGGEDTEAFF. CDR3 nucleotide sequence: TGCAGTGCTAGGGGAGGGGAAGACACTGAAGCTTTCTTT.

CDR3 loop: CASSSVDRGEETQYF. The CDR3 DNA is TGTGCCAGCAGCTCCGTAGACAGGGGGGAAGAGACCCAGTACTTC. V usage is TRBV6-5 and J usage is TRBJ2-5; TRBD1 matches at 9 bases. Per germline, CDR1 MNHEY and CDR2 SVGAGI. The J segment lost 3 bases and the V segment lost 6 bases, leaving 8 bases of the junction unmatched. The CDR3 runs to 15 residues.

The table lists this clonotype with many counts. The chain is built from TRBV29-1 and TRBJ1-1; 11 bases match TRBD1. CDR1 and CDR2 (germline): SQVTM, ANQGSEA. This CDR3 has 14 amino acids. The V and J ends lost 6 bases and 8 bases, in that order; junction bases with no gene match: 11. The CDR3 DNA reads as TGCAGCGTCGCTGATGGGACAGGGGGACGAGAAGCTTTCTTT. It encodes CSVADGTGGREAFF.

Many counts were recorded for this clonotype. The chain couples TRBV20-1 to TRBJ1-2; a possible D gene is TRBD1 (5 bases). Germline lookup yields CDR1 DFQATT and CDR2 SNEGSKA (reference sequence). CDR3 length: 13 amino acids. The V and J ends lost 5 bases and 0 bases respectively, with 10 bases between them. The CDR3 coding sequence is TGCAGTGCTGAACAGGCAGCTAACTATGGCTACACCTTC. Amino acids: CSAEQAANYGYTF.

The CDR3 sequence is CASSLRGDDSPLHF. The CDR3, as DNA: TGTGCCAGCAGCTTAAGGGGGGATGATTCACCCCTCCACTTT. The chain recombines TRBV7-3 with TRBJ1-6; weak D call: TRBD1 (5 bases). This CDR3 has 14 residues. Germline V CDR1 and CDR2: SGHTA, FQGTGA. Trimming stripped 1 base from V and 8 bases from J, with 9 bases between. Full variable domain (remainder filled in from reference TRBV7-3 and TRBJ1-6): GAGVSQTPSNKVTEKGKYVELRCDPISGHTALYWYRQSLGQGPEFLIYFQGTGAADDSGLPNDRFFAVRPEGSVSTLKIQRTERGDSAVYLCASSLRGDDSPLHFGNGTRLTVT.

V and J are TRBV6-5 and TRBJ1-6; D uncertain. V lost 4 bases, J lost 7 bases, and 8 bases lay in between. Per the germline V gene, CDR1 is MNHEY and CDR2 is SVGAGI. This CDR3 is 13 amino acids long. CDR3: CASSWEDNSPLHF. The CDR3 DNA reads TGTGCCAGCAGTTGGGAGGACAATTCACCCCTCCACTTT.

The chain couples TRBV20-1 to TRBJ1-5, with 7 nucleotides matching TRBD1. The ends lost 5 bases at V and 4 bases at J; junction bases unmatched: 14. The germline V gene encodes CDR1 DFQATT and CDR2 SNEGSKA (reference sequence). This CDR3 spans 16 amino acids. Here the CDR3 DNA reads TGCAGTGCTCGCGGGACAGCCTCTCTGGGGAATCAGCCCCAGCATTTT. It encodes CSARGTASLGNQPQHF.

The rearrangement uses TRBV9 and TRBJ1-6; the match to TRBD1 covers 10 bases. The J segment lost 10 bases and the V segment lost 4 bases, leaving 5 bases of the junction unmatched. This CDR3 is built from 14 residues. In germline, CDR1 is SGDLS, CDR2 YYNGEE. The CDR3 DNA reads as TGTGCCAGCAGCCAACCGGGACAGGGGTCACCCCTCCACTTT. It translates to CASSQPGQGSPLHF.

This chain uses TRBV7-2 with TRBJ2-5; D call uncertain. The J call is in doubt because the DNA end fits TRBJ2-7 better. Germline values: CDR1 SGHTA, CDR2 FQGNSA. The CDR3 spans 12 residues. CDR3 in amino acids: CASRELWYEQYF. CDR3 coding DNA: TGTGCCAGCAGGGAACTATGGTACGAGCAGTACTTC.

The CDR3 spells CSPGQGQETQYF. The CDR3 nucleotides read TGCAGTCCCGGACAGGGGCAAGAGACCCAGTACTTC. The chain joins TRBV20-1 to TRBJ2-5, with 9 bases fitting TRBD1. Per the germline V gene, CDR1 is DFQATT and CDR2 is SNEGSKA (reference sequence). This CDR3 is built from 12 residues. With 8 bases clipped from V and 2 bases from J, the junction kept 3 bases outside the gene matches.

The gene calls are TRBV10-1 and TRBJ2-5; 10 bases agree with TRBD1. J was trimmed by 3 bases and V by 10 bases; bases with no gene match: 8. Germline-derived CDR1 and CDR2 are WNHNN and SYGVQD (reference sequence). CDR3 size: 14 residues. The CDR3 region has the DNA TGCGCCACGTCAACCGGGACAGGGGAAGAGACCCAGTACTTC. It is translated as CATSTGTGEETQYF.

The CDR3 spells CASSLNWQDRSNTEAFF. CDR3 nucleotides: TGTGCCAGCAGCTTGAATTGGCAGGACAGATCGAACACTGAAGCTTTCTTT. V gene TRBV5-6 combines with J gene TRBJ1-1; D possibly corresponds to TRBD1 (6 bases). Trimming shortened V by 1 base and J by 1 base, and 17 bases separated the two germline ends. The V gene's germline CDR1 is SGHDT and CDR2 YYEEEE. The CDR3 sequence is 17 residues long. The variable domain in full, with the rest retrieved from reference TRBV5-6 and TRBJ1-1, is DAGVTQSPTHLIKTRGQQVTLRCSPKSGHDTVSWYQQALGQGPQFIFQYYEEEERQRGNFPDRFSGHQFPNYSSELNVNALLLGDSALYLCASSLNWQDRSNTEAFFGQGTRLTVV.

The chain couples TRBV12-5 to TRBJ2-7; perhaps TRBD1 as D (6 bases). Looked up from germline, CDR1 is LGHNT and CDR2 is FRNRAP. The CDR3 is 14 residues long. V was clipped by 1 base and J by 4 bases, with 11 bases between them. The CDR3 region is CASGLGQGPYEQYF. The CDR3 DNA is TGTGCTAGTGGTTTGGGGCAGGGGCCGTACGAGCAGTACTTC. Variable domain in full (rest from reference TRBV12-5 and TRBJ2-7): DARVTQTPRHKVTEMGQEVTMRCQPILGHNTVFWYRQTMMQGLELLAYFRNRAPLDDSGMPKDRFSAEMPDATLATLKIQPSEPRDSAVYFCASGLGQGPYEQYFGPGTRLTVT.